These 13 T cell receptor beta chains share one sample of origin, sequenced in a study of CD8 T cells in ankylosing spondylitis. TCRdb re-analysed the 5' RACE reads in MiXCR, keeping a single row per CDR3 protein. Of approximately 240,000 distinct CDR3 sequences in the sample, roughly a quarter were seen once. Sequenced: blood, either unsorted or a sorted T cell fraction (not recorded which). All receptors come from a male donor with ankylosing spondylitis or in good health (not recorded which).

This clonotype was counted only a few times. V gene TRBV20-1 combines with J gene TRBJ2-2; TRBD2 agrees at 10 bases. The CDR3 contains 16 residues. CDR1 is DFQATT, CDR2 SNEGSKA, per germline (reference sequence). Trimming removed 4 bases from V and 1 base from J; junction bases left unmatched: 6. The chain's CDR3 is CSAKTRLAGNTGELFF. The CDR3 DNA follows: TGCAGTGCTAAAACGAGACTAGCGGGGAACACCGGGGAGCTGTTTTTT.

The V gene is TRBV11-2, the J gene TRBJ2-5; 16 bases match TRBD2. The V segment lost 5 bases and the J segment 5 bases; nucleotides outside the gene matches: 5. This CDR3 contains 16 residues. Looked up from germline, CDR1 is SGHAT and CDR2 is FQNNGV. The CDR3 spells CASSAGLAGGRETQYF. In DNA form, the CDR3 reads TGTGCCAGCAGCGCGGGACTAGCGGGGGGGAGGGAGACCCAGTACTTC. The complete variable domain, with remaining parts taken from reference TRBV11-2 and TRBJ2-5, reads EAGVAQSPRYKIIEKRQSVAFWCNPISGHATLYWYQQILGQGPKLLIQFQNNGVVDDSQLPKDRFSAERLKGVDSTLKIQPAKLEDSAVYLCASSAGLAGGRETQYFGPGTRLLVL.

This clonotype was seen a handful of times. V usage is TRBV2 and J usage is TRBJ2-5; maybe TRBD2 (5 bases). This CDR3 contains 12 residues. V was shortened by 8 bases and J by 5 bases, with 12 bases between the two germline ends. Germline V gene sequence: CDR1 SNHLY, CDR2 FYNNEI. CDR3 coding DNA: TGTGCCAGCCCGAGGCCGGGGGAGACCCAGTACTTC. Its translation: CASPRPGETQYF.

At least ten counts were recorded for this clonotype. V is TRBV20-1 and J is TRBJ2-1; TRBD1 or TRBD2 may be the D gene (6 bases each). Deletions cut 5 bases from V and 3 bases from J, with 17 bases between. From germline, CDR1 is DFQATT and CDR2 SNEGSKA (reference sequence). The CDR3 totals 15 residues. The CDR3 region is CSAAVRGRLYNEQFF. Written as DNA, the CDR3 is TGCAGTGCTGCGGTTCGGGGGCGCCTCTACAATGAGCAGTTCTTC.

The gene calls are TRBV29-1 and TRBJ2-5; 12 bases agree with TRBD1. Losses at the gene ends were 6 bases for V and 5 bases for J; bases not matched to a gene: 7. The CDR3 has 14 amino acids. The germline V gene encodes CDR1 SQVTM and CDR2 ANQGSEA. This CDR3 reads CSVAGTGGWETQYF. CDR3 DNA sequence: TGCAGCGTGGCGGGGACAGGGGGCTGGGAGACCCAGTACTTC.

The V gene is TRBV7-6, the J gene TRBJ2-5; possibly TRBD1 for D (5 bases). Between the trimmed V and J ends, which lost 2 bases and 0 bases, there was a span of 10 bases. Germline loops: CDR1 SGHVS, CDR2 FNYEAQ. The CDR3 covers 15 residues. CDR3 coding DNA: TGTGCCAGCAGCTTAAGGTCAGGGAACCAAGAGACCCAGTACTTC. The encoded protein is CASSLRSGNQETQYF.

The V gene is TRBV15, the J gene TRBJ2-7; D might be TRBD1 or TRBD2, each matching 6 bases. Germline V gene lookup returns CDR1 LNHNV and CDR2 YYDKDF (reference sequence). The CDR3 consists of 15 residues. The V end was cut by 1 base, the J end by 0 bases, with 10 bases between. CDR3 DNA sequence: TGTGCCACCAGCAGAGGGGGGGCCAGCTCCTACGAGCAGTACTTC. Encoded protein: CATSRGGASSYEQYF.

This clonotype has just a few counts. The chain couples TRBV10-3 to TRBJ2-7; 8 bases line up with TRBD1. The junction had 5 bases not matched to a gene; V was cut back by 4 bases and J by 0 bases. Germline CDR1 ENHRY, CDR2 SYGVKD. The CDR3 is made up of 15 amino acids. DNA for the CDR3: TGTGCCATCAGTGGGACAGGGTCCAGCTCCTACGAGCAGTACTTC. Amino acid sequence: CAISGTGSSSYEQYF.

The chain joins TRBV5-1 to TRBJ2-3; 8 nucleotides match TRBD2. Trimming took 4 bases from V and 0 from J; bases not matched to a gene: 7. CDR3 length: 16 residues. Germline V gene lookup returns CDR1 SGHRS and CDR2 YFSETQ. The CDR3 is CASSRSIAGSTDTQYF. CDR3 nucleotide sequence: TGCGCCAGCAGCCGCTCTATAGCGGGGAGCACAGATACGCAGTATTTT.

The J gene is TRBJ1-6, the V gene TRBV15, with 8 bases aligning to TRBD1. This CDR3 is 16 amino acids long. V lost 0 bases, J lost 10 bases, and 8 bases stayed unmatched. Germline V lookup: CDR1 LNHNV, CDR2 YYDKDF (reference sequence). The CDR3 sequence is CATSRDQGAGRSPLHF. In nucleotides, the CDR3 is TGTGCCACCAGCAGAGATCAGGGGGCTGGAAGATCACCCCTCCACTTT.

There are many counts of this clonotype. One junction end does not reproduce the germline sequence, and a read error may be involved. The chain employs TRBV10-3 and TRBJ2-3, with D hard to call. The CDR3 contains 15 residues. From germline, CDR1 is ENHRY and CDR2 SYGVKD. The CDR3: CAISQSGDSTDTQYF. The CDR3 coding sequence is TGTGCCATCAGTCAGTCAGGAGACAGCACAGATACGCAGTATTTT.

The genes are TRBV4-2 and TRBJ2-3; 7 nucleotides match TRBD1. Germline V CDR1 and CDR2: LGHNA, YNFKEQ. This CDR3 contains 16 residues. Trimming at V came to 1 base and at J to 5 bases, leaving 9 bases not matched to a gene. DNA for the CDR3: TGTGCCAGCAGCCAAGGACCGACAACAGGGGTAGATACGCAGTATTTT. It yields the protein CASSQGPTTGVDTQYF.

The chain links TRBV29-1 to TRBJ2-1, with TRBD1 matching over 7 bases. J lost 2 bases, V lost 5 bases, and 6 bases had no gene match. The CDR3 sequence is 14 residues long. Germline CDR1 is SQVTM and CDR2 is ANQGSEA. The CDR3 is CSVRPRGPYNEQFF. In DNA form, the CDR3 reads TGCAGCGTTCGTCCGAGGGGGCCCTACAATGAGCAGTTCTTC.